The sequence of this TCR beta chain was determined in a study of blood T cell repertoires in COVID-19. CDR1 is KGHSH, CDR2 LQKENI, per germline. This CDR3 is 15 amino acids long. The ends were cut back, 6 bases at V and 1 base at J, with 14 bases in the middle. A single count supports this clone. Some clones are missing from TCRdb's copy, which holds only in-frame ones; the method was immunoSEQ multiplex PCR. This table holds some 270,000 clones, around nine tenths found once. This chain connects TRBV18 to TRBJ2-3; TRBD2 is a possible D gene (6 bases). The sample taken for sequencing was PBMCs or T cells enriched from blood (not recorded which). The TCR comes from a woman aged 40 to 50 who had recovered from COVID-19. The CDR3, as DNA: TGTGCCAGCTCGCTCGATTGGGGGGGCACAGATACGCAGTATTTT. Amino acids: CASSLDWGGTDTQYF.